The 29 T cell receptor beta chains presented below share a single source sample, sequenced in a study of T-cell reconstitution after alpha-beta-depleted transplantation in children. Researchers prepared the TCRbeta library using unique molecular identifiers, the study reports. TCRdb ran MiXCR on the PCR reads and lists one entry per CDR3 protein. The sample lists 200,000 to 250,000 distinct CDR3 sequences; approximately 8% were seen once. This material consisted of PBMCs, mostly from graft donor cells, taken 360 days after TCRalphabeta/CD19-depleted stem cell transplant. These receptors were taken from a male patient between 2 and 10 years old who had a stem cell transplant for acute myeloid leukemia, so the T cells may come from the graft donor.

This clonotype was seen only a few times. The chain has TRBV12-3 or TRBV12-4 and TRBJ2-1; a possible D gene is TRBD2 (6 bases). The CDR3 loop spans 15 amino acids. V lost 5 bases, J lost 7 bases, and 18 bases lay in between. The CDR3, as DNA: TGTGCCAGCAGTCCCTTTGGGGGAGGTGGAAATGAGCAGTTCTTC. Translating gives CASSPFGGGGNEQFF.

In this sample, this clonotype turned up many times. This chain connects TRBV5-1 to TRBJ2-7, with TRBD2 matching 8 bases. Germline loops: CDR1 SGHRS, CDR2 YFSETQ. The J segment lost 5 bases and the V segment lost 7 bases, leaving 20 bases of the junction unmatched. The CDR3 runs 17 residues. The DNA for the CDR3 is TGCGCCAGCCCTGGACTAGCTCGTCAACCTCGGGATGACGAGCAGTACGTC. Its protein product is CASPGLARQPRDDEQYV.

The chain links TRBV12-3 or TRBV12-4 to TRBJ1-5, with D unclear. The CDR3 covers 14 residues. Trimming stripped 1 base from V and 9 bases from J, with 13 bases between. The CDR3 loop reads CASSLVQSLSPQHF. In nucleotides, the CDR3 is TGTGCCAGCAGTTTAGTACAGTCCCTGTCGCCCCAGCATTTT.

In its sample, this clonotype was seen many times. The rearrangement joins TRBV20-1 to TRBJ2-7; D remains unclear. CDR1 is DFQATT and CDR2 is SNEGSKA in the germline V gene (reference sequence). The CDR3 covers 13 residues. V gave up 0 bases and J gave up 5 bases, with 11 bases separating them. The CDR3 loop is CSARDSGFHEQYF. In DNA, the CDR3 is TGCAGTGCTAGAGATTCCGGGTTCCACGAGCAGTACTTC.

The chain is built from TRBV5-1 and TRBJ2-2, with D perhaps matching TRBD1 (5 bases). CDR1 and CDR2 (germline): SGHRS, YFSETQ. The V gene lost 6 bases and the J gene lost 6 bases, with 15 bases spanning the gap. The CDR3 contains 14 residues. CDR3 bases: TGCGCCAGCATGGGGCGTGTGTTGGCCGGGGAGCTGTTTTTT. It yields the protein CASMGRVLAGELFF. Full variable domain (rest looked up from reference TRBV5-1 and TRBJ2-2): KAGVTQTPRYLIKTRGQQVTLSCSPISGHRSVSWYQQTPGQGLQFLFEYFSETQRNKGNFPGRFSGRQFSNSRSEMNVSTLELGDSALYLCASMGRVLAGELFFGEGSRLTVL.

The chain employs TRBV2 and TRBJ1-5; no firm D call. The CDR3 extends over 14 amino acids. The V gene's germline CDR1 is SNHLY and CDR2 FYNNEI. V lost 7 bases, J lost 3 bases, and 13 bases lay in between. The CDR3 DNA is TGTGCCAGCACGGGTGCTACTTACAATCAGCCCCAGCATTTT. Its translation: CASTGATYNQPQHF.

This clonotype was picked up a small number of times. The chain's CDR3 is CASSLAPTIDEQYF. In DNA form, the CDR3 reads TGTGCCAGCAGCTTAGCGCCAACGATCGACGAGCAGTACTTC. This rearrangement joins TRBV7-6 to TRBJ2-7, with D hard to call. The germline V gene encodes CDR1 SGHVS and CDR2 FNYEAQ. The CDR3 has 14 amino acids. V was clipped by 0 bases and J by 5 bases, with 11 bases between them.

This clonotype came up a few times. The chain has TRBV6-1 and TRBJ2-5; 10 nucleotides align to TRBD1. There are 14 residues in the CDR3. V was pared by 8 bases and J by 4 bases, with 7 bases of the junction left unmatched. Germline CDR1 MNHNS, CDR2 SASEGT. CDR3 sequence: CASPRTGGVETQYF. The DNA for the CDR3 is TGTGCCAGCCCTAGGACAGGGGGGGTAGAGACCCAGTACTTC.

This chain uses TRBV28 with TRBJ1-1; TRBD1 aligns across 8 bases. Germline V CDR1 and CDR2: MDHEN, SYDVKM. The V gene end was trimmed by 4 bases and the J gene end by 0 bases; junction bases not matched to a gene: 7. CDR3 size: 16 residues. DNA for the CDR3: TGTGCCAGCAGTTCAGTTAGGACAGGGATGAACACTGAAGCTTTCTTT. Its protein is CASSSVRTGMNTEAFF.

This clonotype turned up a few times. The CDR3 protein is CASSSQGGNGYTF. The CDR3 region has the DNA TGTGCCAGCAGCTCCCAGGGGGGGAATGGCTACACCTTC. The V and J genes are TRBV7-9 and TRBJ1-2, with 7 bases that match TRBD1. Trimming took 4 bases from V and 6 from J; bases not matched to a gene: 5. Germline CDR1 and CDR2: SEHNR and FQNEAQ (reference sequence). The CDR3 sequence is 13 residues long.

The rearrangement uses TRBV30 and TRBJ2-7; 8 nucleotides align to TRBD1. V lost 2 bases to trimming and J lost 5 bases; unmatched junction nucleotides: 8. CDR1 is GTSNPN and CDR2 is SVGIG in the germline V gene (reference sequence). This CDR3 is built from 14 residues. CDR3 DNA sequence: TGTGCCTGGAGTTCACGGACAGGGTTTCACGAGCAGTACGTC. Protein product: CAWSSRTGFHEQYV.

The chain employs TRBV12-3 or TRBV12-4 and TRBJ2-1, with D uncertain. The V end was cut by 9 bases, the J end by 6 bases, with 18 bases between. The CDR3 contains 14 residues. CDR3 in DNA: TGTGCCAGTGCTATTGGATCCCCCTCCAATGAGCAGTTCTTC. It translates to CASAIGSPSNEQFF.

Many counts were recorded for this clonotype. This chain uses TRBV4-2 with TRBJ2-3; D tentatively reads TRBD1 or TRBD2 (5 bases each). The CDR3 runs to 15 residues. In germline, CDR1 is LGHNA, CDR2 YNFKEQ. The ends were cut back, 1 base at V and 3 bases at J, with 11 bases in the middle. CDR3 DNA: TGTGCCAGCAGCCAAGCCTGGGGCGGGACAGATACGCAGTATTTT. Translating gives CASSQAWGGTDTQYF.

The chain links TRBV15 to TRBJ1-5; D not resolved. With 0 bases removed from V and 6 bases from J, the gap between germline ends came to 6 bases. In germline, CDR1 is LNHNV, CDR2 YYDKDF (reference sequence). The CDR3 runs to 13 residues. In DNA form, the CDR3 reads TGTGCCACCAGCAGAGATTCAGGTCAGCCCCAGCATTTT. Translating gives CATSRDSGQPQHF.

This clonotype was seen more than once but under ten times. The chain recombines TRBV4-3 with TRBJ1-1; maybe TRBD1 (5 bases). CDR1 and CDR2 (germline): LGHNA, YSLEER. Trimming stripped 0 bases from V and 10 bases from J, with 15 bases between. This CDR3 contains 14 residues. CDR3 in DNA: TGCGCCAGCAGCCAAGAAGCCCTGGGGGGTAGAGCTTTCTTT. It translates to CASSQEALGGRAFF.

This clonotype was detected a few times. This chain uses TRBV7-2 with TRBJ2-1, with 8 bases matching TRBD1. V was clipped by 5 bases and J by 6 bases; unmatched bases: 6. Per germline, CDR1 SGHTA and CDR2 FQGNSA. The CDR3 extends over 14 amino acids. This CDR3 reads CASSVQTGGNEQFF. The CDR3 DNA reads as TGTGCCAGCAGCGTACAAACAGGGGGCAATGAGCAGTTCTTC.

This clonotype has a handful of counts. V gene TRBV9 combines with J gene TRBJ2-2; TRBD1 agrees at 7 bases. Germline V lookup: CDR1 SGDLS, CDR2 YYNGEE. With 4 bases clipped from V and 3 bases from J, the junction kept 9 bases outside the gene matches. The length of the CDR3 is 16 residues. CDR3 nucleotides: TGTGCCAGCAGCCCCCGACAGGGTGTCGACACCGGGGAGCTGTTTTTT. This encodes CASSPRQGVDTGELFF.

This chain joins TRBV4-2 and TRBJ2-1; 8 nucleotides match TRBD1. This CDR3 spans 16 amino acids. Germline V gene sequence: CDR1 LGHNA, CDR2 YNFKEQ. V shed 4 bases and J 4 bases; nucleotides not matched to a gene: 9. CDR3 nucleotide sequence: TGTGCCAGCAGCCTTGGTGGACAGGGAGGTTACAATGAGCAGTTCTTC. Protein: CASSLGGQGGYNEQFF.

The table lists this clonotype with many counts. The J gene is TRBJ2-1, the V gene TRBV12-3 or TRBV12-4; possible D gene TRBD1, 6 bases. The CDR3 has 13 amino acids. The V and J ends lost 5 bases and 6 bases respectively, with 11 bases between them. DNA for the CDR3: TGTGCCAGCAGTCCGGACAGCTTCAATGAGCAGTTCTTC. It yields the protein CASSPDSFNEQFF.

The gene calls are TRBV4-2 and TRBJ2-2; D possibly corresponds to TRBD1 (6 bases). The CDR3 covers 15 residues. Germline V gene data show CDR1 as LGHNA and CDR2 as YNFKEQ. The V end lost 4 bases, the J end lost 3 bases, and 12 bases lay between the germline ends. The CDR3 nucleotides are TGTGCCAGCAGCCCGCAGGGGCAGGACACCGGGGAGCTGTTTTTT. It yields the protein CASSPQGQDTGELFF.

The sample holds a few counts of this clonotype. The genes are TRBV12-3 or TRBV12-4 and TRBJ2-1; D is ambiguous. This CDR3 has 14 residues. V was cut by 6 bases and J by 3 bases, with 12 bases left in between. The DNA for the CDR3 is TGTGCCAGCAGCCGGGCTATCCTCTACAATGAGCAGTTCTTC. As protein: CASSRAILYNEQFF.

J is TRBJ2-7 and V is TRBV7-2; TRBD2 might be the D (7 bases). The V gene lost 2 bases and the J gene lost 4 bases, with 24 bases spanning the gap. CDR1 is SGHTA, CDR2 FQGNSA, per germline. This CDR3 contains 18 residues. This chain's CDR3 is CASSLFLGGRDYHYEQYF. CDR3 coding DNA: TGTGCCAGCAGCTTATTTCTTGGGGGCCGGGACTACCATTACGAGCAGTACTTC.

This clonotype occurred many times. V and J are TRBV5-1 and TRBJ2-1, with D possibly TRBD1 on 6 matching bases. This CDR3 is built from 15 residues. CDR1 is SGHRS, CDR2 YFSETQ, per germline. The V end lost 4 bases, the J end lost 0 bases, and 11 bases lay between the germline ends. The CDR3 DNA follows: TGCGCCAGCAGCCAGGACAGCGGCTCCTACAATGAGCAGTTCTTC. It is translated as CASSQDSGSYNEQFF.

The chain is built from TRBV12-3 or TRBV12-4 and TRBJ1-1, with 10 bases matching TRBD1. V trimming: 6 bases; J trimming: 1 base; junction bases outside the gene matches: 5. The CDR3 runs to 15 residues. CDR3 nucleotide sequence: TGTGCCAGCAGGATTGGACAGGGGGGGAACACTGAAGCTTTCTTT. Translated, it gives CASRIGQGGNTEAFF.

Many counts were recorded for this clonotype. The chain uses TRBV12-3 or TRBV12-4 and TRBJ1-1; tentatively, D is TRBD1 (6 bases). V lost 0 bases, J lost 4 bases, and 18 bases lay in between. The CDR3 totals 17 residues. CDR3 sequence reads: CASSLALGGYERTEAFF. The CDR3 DNA is TGTGCCAGCAGTTTAGCGCTAGGGGGGTACGAGCGCACTGAAGCTTTCTTT.

The sample holds many counts of this clonotype. V is TRBV12-3 or TRBV12-4 and J is TRBJ2-1, with D possibly being TRBD1 (5 bases). The CDR3 is made up of 17 amino acids. The V end lost 1 base, the J end lost 0 bases, and 13 bases lay between the germline ends. The CDR3 is CASSLGQGDFSYNEQFF. As DNA, the CDR3 is TGTGCCAGCAGTTTAGGGCAGGGCGATTTCTCCTACAATGAGCAGTTCTTC.

This clonotype was detected only a few times. This chain uses TRBV5-1 with TRBJ2-2; 7 bases line up with TRBD1. V lost 4 bases and J lost 0; bases outside the gene matches: 3. There are 15 residues in the CDR3. CDR1 and CDR2 (germline): SGHRS, YFSETQ. The CDR3 here is CASSRGQSNTGELFF. Here the CDR3 DNA reads TGCGCCAGCAGCCGGGGACAGTCGAACACCGGGGAGCTGTTTTTT.

This sequence joins TRBV12-3 or TRBV12-4 and TRBJ2-3; TRBD1 is a possible D gene (6 bases). The CDR3 is made up of 14 amino acids. V was trimmed by 5 bases and J by 0 bases, leaving 9 bases between them. In nucleotides, the CDR3 is TGTGCCAGCAGTCGGACAGTTAGCACAGATACGCAGTATTTT. Its protein product is CASSRTVSTDTQYF.

The rearrangement uses TRBV29-1 and TRBJ2-1; perhaps TRBD2 as D (6 bases). Trimming took 6 bases from V and 4 from J, leaving 16 bases between them. Germline V lookup: CDR1 SQVTM, CDR2 ANQGSEA. The CDR3 spans 14 residues. The CDR3 reads CSVYIAESYNEQFF. DNA for the CDR3: TGCAGCGTCTACATAGCGGAGTCATACAATGAGCAGTTCTTC.